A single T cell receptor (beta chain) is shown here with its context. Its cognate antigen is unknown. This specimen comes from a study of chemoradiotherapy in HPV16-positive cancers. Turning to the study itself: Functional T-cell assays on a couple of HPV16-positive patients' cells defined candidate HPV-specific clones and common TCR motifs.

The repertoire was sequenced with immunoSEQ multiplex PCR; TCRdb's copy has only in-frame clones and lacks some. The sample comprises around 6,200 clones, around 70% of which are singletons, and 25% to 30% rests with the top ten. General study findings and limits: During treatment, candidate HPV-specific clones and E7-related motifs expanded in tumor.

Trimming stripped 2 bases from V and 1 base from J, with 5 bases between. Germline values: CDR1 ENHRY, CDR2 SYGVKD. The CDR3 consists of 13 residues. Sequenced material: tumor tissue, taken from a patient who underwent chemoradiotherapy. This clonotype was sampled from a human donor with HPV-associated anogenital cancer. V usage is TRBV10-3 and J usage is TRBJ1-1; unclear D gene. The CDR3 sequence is CAISERENTEAFF. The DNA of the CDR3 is TGTGCCATCAGTGAGCGGGAGAACACTGAAGCTTTCTTT.